These T cell receptor beta chains were read from a single sample in a study of cytomegalovirus exposure and HLA in healthy donors. The assay was immunoSEQ multiplex PCR, and TCRdb's table has in-frame clones only and misses some. This table holds 150,000 to 200,000 clones, 70% to 80% found once. Sequenced sample: PBMCs. The receptors were sampled from a young man in good health and CMV-seronegative. The conserved cysteine and the conserved F or W are not part of the CDR3 here.

v_gene,CDR3aa
TRBV7-7,ASSWDSRETQY
TRBV4-1,ASSQHRGGYTEAF
TRBV5-4,ASSSDTSGGDTQY
TRBV9,ASSEGGKRGPVDTQY
TRBV7-2,ASSLARGRTYEQY
TRBV5-8,ASSLGVPEAF
TRBV2,ASSGPGTSGRGTQY
TRBV5-6,ASSLGGGRDQPQH
TRBV19,ASSRQGTSNEKLF
TRBV7-6,ASSLGGASGGSYEQY
TRBV7-9,ASSLVTSGTYNGQF
TRBV7-6,ASSLAQEFLAAYNEQF
TRBV30,AWGEGGFGQETQY
TRBV6-5,ASSGPGTGAAEAF
TRBV7-8,ASSLADRGLSETQY
TRBV6-5,ASSYIGQGSEKLF
TRBV13,ASSLAGTSVLTDTQY
TRBV7-8,ASSLVEGTRKAF
TRBV19,ASSNDGQGTTDTQY